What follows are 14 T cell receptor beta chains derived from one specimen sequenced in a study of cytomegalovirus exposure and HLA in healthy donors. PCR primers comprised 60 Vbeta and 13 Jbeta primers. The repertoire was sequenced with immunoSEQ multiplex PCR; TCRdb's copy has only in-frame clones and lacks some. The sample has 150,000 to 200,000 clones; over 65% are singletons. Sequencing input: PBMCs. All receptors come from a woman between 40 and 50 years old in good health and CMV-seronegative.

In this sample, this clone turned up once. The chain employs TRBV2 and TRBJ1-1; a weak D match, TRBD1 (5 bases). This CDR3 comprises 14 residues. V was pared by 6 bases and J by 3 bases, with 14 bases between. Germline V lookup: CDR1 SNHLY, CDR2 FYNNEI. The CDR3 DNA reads TGTGCCAGCAGGCTTGAAAGGGGCGACACTGAAGCTTTCTTT. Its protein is CASRLERGDTEAFF. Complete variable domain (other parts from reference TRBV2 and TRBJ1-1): EPEVTQTPSHQVTQMGQEVILRCVPISNHLYFYWYRQILGQKVEFLVSFYNNEISEKSEIFDDQFSVERPDGSNFTLKIRSTKLEDSAMYFCASRLERGDTEAFFGQGTRLTVV.

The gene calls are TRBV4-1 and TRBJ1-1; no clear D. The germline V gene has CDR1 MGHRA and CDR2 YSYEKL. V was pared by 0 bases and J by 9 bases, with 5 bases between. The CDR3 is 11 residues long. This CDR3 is CASSQDLQAFF. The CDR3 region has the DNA TGCGCCAGCAGCCAAGATCTCCAAGCTTTCTTT.

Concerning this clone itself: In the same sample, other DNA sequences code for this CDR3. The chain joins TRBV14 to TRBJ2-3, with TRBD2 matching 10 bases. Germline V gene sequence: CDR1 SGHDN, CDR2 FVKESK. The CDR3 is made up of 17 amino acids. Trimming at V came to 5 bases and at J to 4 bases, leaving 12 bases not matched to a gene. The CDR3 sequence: CASSATSGVGSADTQYF. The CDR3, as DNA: TGTGCCAGCAGCGCTACTAGCGGGGTTGGGAGTGCAGATACGCAGTATTTT.

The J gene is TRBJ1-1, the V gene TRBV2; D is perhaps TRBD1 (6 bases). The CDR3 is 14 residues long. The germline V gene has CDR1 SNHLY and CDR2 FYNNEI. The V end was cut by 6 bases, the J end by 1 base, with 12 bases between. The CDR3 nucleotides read TGTGCCAGCAGGGTGGACAGCACGAACACTGAAGCTTTCTTT. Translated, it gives CASRVDSTNTEAFF.

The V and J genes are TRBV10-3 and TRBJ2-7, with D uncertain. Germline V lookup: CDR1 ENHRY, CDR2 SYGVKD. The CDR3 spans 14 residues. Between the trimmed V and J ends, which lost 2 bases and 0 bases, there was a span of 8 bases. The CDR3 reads CAISELGGSYEQYF. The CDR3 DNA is TGTGCCATCAGTGAGCTAGGTGGCTCCTACGAGCAGTACTTC.

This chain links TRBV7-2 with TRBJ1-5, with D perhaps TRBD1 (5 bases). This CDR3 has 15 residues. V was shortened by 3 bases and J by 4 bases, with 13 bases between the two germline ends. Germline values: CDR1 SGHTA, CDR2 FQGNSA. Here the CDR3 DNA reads TGTGCCAGCAGCTTTCGGGGGATTACGAATCAGCCCCAGCATTTT. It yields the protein CASSFRGITNQPQHF.

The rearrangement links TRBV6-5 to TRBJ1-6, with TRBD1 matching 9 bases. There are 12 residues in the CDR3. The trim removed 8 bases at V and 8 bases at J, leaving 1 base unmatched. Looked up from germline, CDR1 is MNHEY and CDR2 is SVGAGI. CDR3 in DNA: TGTGCCAGCCGGGACAGGGATTCACCCCTCCACTTT. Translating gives CASRDRDSPLHF.

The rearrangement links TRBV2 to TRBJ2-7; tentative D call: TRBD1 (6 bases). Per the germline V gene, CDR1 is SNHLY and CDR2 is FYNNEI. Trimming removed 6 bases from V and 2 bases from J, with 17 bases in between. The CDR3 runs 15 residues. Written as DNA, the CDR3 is TGTGCCAGCAGGGATCGGACAGTCCTCGCCTACGAGCAGTACTTC. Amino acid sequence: CASRDRTVLAYEQYF. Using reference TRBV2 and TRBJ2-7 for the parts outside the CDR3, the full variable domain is EPEVTQTPSHQVTQMGQEVILRCVPISNHLYFYWYRQILGQKVEFLVSFYNNEISEKSEIFDDQFSVERPDGSNFTLKIRSTKLEDSAMYFCASRDRTVLAYEQYFGPGTRLTVT.

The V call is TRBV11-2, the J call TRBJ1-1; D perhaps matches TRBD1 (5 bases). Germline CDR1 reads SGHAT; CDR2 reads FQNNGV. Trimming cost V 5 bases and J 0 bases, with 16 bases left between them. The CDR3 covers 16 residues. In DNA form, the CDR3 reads TGTGCCAGCAGCACCCCCGGGAGGGGCTTGAACACTGAAGCTTTCTTT. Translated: CASSTPGRGLNTEAFF. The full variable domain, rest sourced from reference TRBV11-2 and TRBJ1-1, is EAGVAQSPRYKIIEKRQSVAFWCNPISGHATLYWYQQILGQGPKLLIQFQNNGVVDDSQLPKDRFSAERLKGVDSTLKIQPAKLEDSAVYLCASSTPGRGLNTEAFFGQGTRLTVV.

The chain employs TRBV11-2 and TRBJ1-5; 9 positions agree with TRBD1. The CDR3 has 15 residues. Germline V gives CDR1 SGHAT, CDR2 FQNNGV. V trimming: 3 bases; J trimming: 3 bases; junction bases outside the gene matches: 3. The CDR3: CASSFGTGFNQPQHF. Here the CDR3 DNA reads TGTGCCAGCAGCTTTGGGACAGGGTTCAATCAGCCCCAGCATTTT.

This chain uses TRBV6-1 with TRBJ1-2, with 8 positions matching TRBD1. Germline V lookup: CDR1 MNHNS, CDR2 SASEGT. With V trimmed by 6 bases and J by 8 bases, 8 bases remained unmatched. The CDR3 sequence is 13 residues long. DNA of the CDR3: TGTGCCAGCAGAATGACAGGGGAGGACGGCTACACCTTC. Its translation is CASRMTGEDGYTF.

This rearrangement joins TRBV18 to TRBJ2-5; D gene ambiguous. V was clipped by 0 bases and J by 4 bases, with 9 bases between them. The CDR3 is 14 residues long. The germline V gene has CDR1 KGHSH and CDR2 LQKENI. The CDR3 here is CASSPPSSRETQYF. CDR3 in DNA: TGTGCCAGCTCACCACCGAGTAGCAGAGAGACCCAGTACTTC.

The CDR3 loop reads CASGLASYDEQFF. The CDR3 DNA sequence: TGTGCCAGCGGACTAGCTTCTTACGATGAGCAGTTCTTC. The V and J genes are TRBV28 and TRBJ2-1; 8 bases fit TRBD2. Germline trimming cut 8 bases from V and 8 bases from J; bases unmatched to any gene: 8. The CDR3 has 13 residues. The germline gives CDR1 MDHEN, CDR2 SYDVKM.

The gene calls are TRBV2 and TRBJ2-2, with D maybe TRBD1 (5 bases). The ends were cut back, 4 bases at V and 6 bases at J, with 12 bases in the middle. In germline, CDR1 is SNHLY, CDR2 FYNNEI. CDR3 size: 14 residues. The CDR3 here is CASSGKQEAGELFF. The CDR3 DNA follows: TGTGCCAGCAGTGGAAAACAGGAAGCCGGGGAGCTGTTTTTT.